These 20 T cell receptor beta chains came from one sample sequenced in a study of shared clonotypes between healthy human individuals. Using immunoSEQ multiplex PCR, the repertoire was profiled, and TCRdb retains in-frame clones only, with some absent. The sample carries about 360,000 clones, less than 85% recorded once. The sequenced sample was memory CD4+ T cells sorted from blood. Subset: CD45RA-negative fraction. These receptor sequences come from a man under 40 in good health.

The chain couples TRBV18 to TRBJ2-5, with 8 bases lining up with TRBD1. Germline V gene data show CDR1 as KGHSH and CDR2 as LQKENI. CDR3 length equals 17 residues. J gave up 5 bases and V 5 bases, and 16 bases lay outside the gene matches. In nucleotides, the CDR3 is TGTGCCAGCTCAAGATCGAGGTCCACAGGGGGACGGGAGACCCAGTACTTC. Protein sequence: CASSRSRSTGGRETQYF. The variable domain in full, completed from reference TRBV18 and TRBJ2-5, reads NAGVMQNPRHLVRRRGQEARLRCSPMKGHSHVYWYRQLPEEGLKFMVYLQKENIIDESGMPKERFSAEFPKEGPSILRIQQVVRGDSAAYFCASSRSRSTGGRETQYFGPGTRLLVL.

This chain connects TRBV10-2 to TRBJ2-1; TRBD1 is a possible D gene (5 bases). Trimming removed 2 bases from V and 5 bases from J, with 13 bases in between. In germline, CDR1 is WSHSY, CDR2 SAAADI. CDR3 length equals 15 residues. The DNA of the CDR3 is TGCGCCAGCAGTGAGGACAGTGGGATCCACAATGAGCAGTTCTTC. Translation: CASSEDSGIHNEQFF.

The CDR3 coding sequence is TGTGCCAGTAGTTCGGGACTAGCGGGATCTTTAGGGACCGGGGAGCTGTTTTTT. It is translated as CASSSGLAGSLGTGELFF. The chain uses TRBV19 and TRBJ2-2; 13 positions agree with TRBD2. The CDR3 extends over 18 amino acids. Trimming cost V 5 bases and J 5 bases; bases outside gene matches: 11. Looked up from germline, CDR1 is LNHDA and CDR2 is SQIVND (reference sequence).

V gene TRBV11-3 combines with J gene TRBJ2-1; the match to TRBD2 covers 8 bases. Germline-derived CDR1 and CDR2 are SGHNT and YENEEA. The V segment lost 0 bases and the J segment 6 bases; nucleotides outside the gene matches: 4. This CDR3 region has 15 residues. CDR3 loop: CASSLDTGGPNEQFF. As DNA, the CDR3 is TGTGCCAGCAGCTTAGATACGGGAGGGCCCAATGAGCAGTTCTTC.

The chain joins TRBV10-1 to TRBJ2-5, with D perhaps TRBD1 (5 bases). CDR3 length: 15 residues. V was pared by 4 bases and J by 5 bases, with 17 bases between. In germline, CDR1 is WNHNN, CDR2 SYGVQD (reference sequence). CDR3 coding DNA: TGCGCCAGCAGTGCCGGCCAGGGTATAAAGGAGACCCAGTACTTC. Translating it yields CASSAGQGIKETQYF.

Comment on this clone: Just one base apart from a much larger clone, this may be a read error. The V gene is TRBV19, the J gene TRBJ2-5; the D is unclear. The V end was cut by 8 bases, the J end by 0 bases, with 10 bases between. The length of the CDR3 is 13 residues. Looked up from germline, CDR1 is LNHDA and CDR2 is SQIVND (reference sequence). Here the CDR3 DNA reads TGTGCCAGTGGTTCGGACCACCAAGAGACCCAGTACTTC. Its translation: CASGSDHQETQYF.

This clone was detected only a few times. This chain joins TRBV5-4 and TRBJ2-1; no definite D call. Trimming pared 0 bases from V and 5 bases from J, leaving 9 bases between. This CDR3 contains 14 residues. Germline V gene sequence: CDR1 SGHNT, CDR2 YYREEE (reference sequence). The CDR3 coding sequence is TGTGCCAGCAGCTTGGACGGGCGGAACAATGAGCAGTTCTTC. It is translated as CASSLDGRNNEQFF.

This clone showed up just a few times. This chain links TRBV27 with TRBJ1-2, with TRBD1 as a possible D gene (5 bases). With 7 bases removed from V and 4 bases from J, the gap between germline ends came to 16 bases. The CDR3 is made up of 14 amino acids. From germline, CDR1 is MNHEY and CDR2 SMNVEV (reference sequence). The CDR3, as DNA: TGTGCCAGCAAACCCCAGGACACTCTCTATGGCTACACCTTC. Encoded protein: CASKPQDTLYGYTF.

The rearrangement uses TRBV7-9 and TRBJ2-1, with TRBD2 as a possible D gene (5 bases). Trimming removed 3 bases at V and 4 bases at J, with 13 bases between. CDR3 length: 15 amino acids. Germline-derived CDR1 and CDR2 are SEHNR and FQNEAQ (reference sequence). Here the CDR3 reads CASSFELGRYNEQFF. The DNA of the CDR3 is TGTGCCAGCAGCTTTGAATTGGGGAGATACAATGAGCAGTTCTTC.

This chain joins TRBV11-2 and TRBJ1-5; weak D call: TRBD1 (5 bases). The CDR3 totals 13 residues. Germline V lookup: CDR1 SGHAT, CDR2 FQNNGV. The V and J ends lost 4 bases and 4 bases respectively, with 8 bases between them. The CDR3 spells CASSWTLNQPQHF. DNA for the CDR3: TGTGCCAGCAGCTGGACACTTAATCAGCCCCAGCATTTT.

This chain joins TRBV2 and TRBJ1-5, with a possible D match to TRBD1 (6 bases). Germline assignment: CDR1 SNHLY and CDR2 FYNNEI. The CDR3 length is 14 residues. Trimming removed 10 bases from V and 2 bases from J, with 15 bases in between. Here the CDR3 DNA reads TGTGCCACAGGGGATCCTACGCGCAATCAGCCCCAGCATTTT. Its protein product is CATGDPTRNQPQHF.

This sequence joins TRBV18 and TRBJ2-7; D is perhaps TRBD1 or TRBD2 (5 bases each). The ends were cut back, 3 bases at V and 0 bases at J, with 18 bases in the middle. This CDR3 is 17 amino acids long. Germline assignment: CDR1 KGHSH and CDR2 LQKENI. CDR3 sequence (DNA): TGTGCCAGCTCACCTCCCTGGGGATCCGGGGCCTCCTACGAGCAGTACTTC. Its translation: CASSPPWGSGASYEQYF.

The chain uses TRBV4-1 and TRBJ2-5; 10 nucleotides line up with TRBD2. The V gene's germline CDR1 is MGHRA and CDR2 YSYEKL. CDR3 length equals 16 residues. V lost 0 bases and J lost 5; bases outside the gene matches: 6. The chain's CDR3 is CASSQDRSAGGETQYF. CDR3 bases: TGCGCCAGCAGCCAAGATCGATCAGCGGGGGGGGAGACCCAGTACTTC.

The chain joins TRBV10-3 to TRBJ1-1, with D hard to call. This CDR3 comprises 14 residues. V was shortened by 5 bases and J by 6 bases, with 16 bases between the two germline ends. CDR1 is ENHRY and CDR2 is SYGVKD in the germline V gene. CDR3 DNA sequence: TGTGCCATCAGTAACGCCCACTCGAGTCCTGAAGCTTTCTTT. Translated, it gives CAISNAHSSPEAFF.

The rearrangement uses TRBV7-9 and TRBJ2-7, with 8 bases matching TRBD2. CDR1 and CDR2 from the germline V gene are SEHNR and FQNEAQ (reference sequence). V dropped 5 bases and J dropped 5; count of bases not matched to a gene: 8. This CDR3 spans 14 amino acids. CDR3 in DNA: TGTGCCAGCAGCCGTACGGGGGGGCAAAACGAGCAGTACTTC. Encoded protein: CASSRTGGQNEQYF.

This rearrangement joins TRBV11-2 to TRBJ2-4, with D possibly being TRBD2 (5 bases). CDR3 length: 11 amino acids. Trimming took off 4 bases at V and 8 bases at J, with 6 bases between the two ends. CDR1 and CDR2 (germline): SGHAT, FQNNGV. CDR3 sequence: CASSSRDIQYF. CDR3 nucleotides: TGTGCCAGCAGCTCGAGGGACATTCAGTACTTC.

The CDR3 sequence: CATTKQGVSTDTQYF. The CDR3 bases are TGTGCCACCACAAAACAGGGGGTGAGCACAGATACGCAGTATTTT. The rearrangement uses TRBV10-3 and TRBJ2-3; 8 bases fit TRBD1. This CDR3 is built from 15 residues. Trimming took 10 bases from V and 0 from J; bases not matched to a gene: 9. Germline V gene data show CDR1 as ENHRY and CDR2 as SYGVKD.

V usage is TRBV15 and J usage is TRBJ2-1; possible D gene TRBD1, 6 bases. This CDR3 spans 16 amino acids. V shed 0 bases and J shed 4 bases, with 13 bases lying between them. The germline gives CDR1 LNHNV, CDR2 YYDKDF (reference sequence). The CDR3 region has the DNA TGTGCCACCAGCAGAGATGCAGGGGCGGGTTACAATGAGCAGTTCTTC. The encoded protein is CATSRDAGAGYNEQFF.

This clone was seen a handful of times. This chain connects TRBV5-6 to TRBJ1-1, with D perhaps TRBD1 (6 bases). This CDR3 region has 13 residues. V was cut by 7 bases and J by 1 base, with 11 bases left in between. Germline-derived CDR1 and CDR2 are SGHDT and YYEEEE. The CDR3 here is CASRQVENTEAFF. In DNA form, the CDR3 reads TGTGCCAGCCGACAGGTTGAGAACACTGAAGCTTTCTTT.

The CDR3: CASSSMADEKLFF. In nucleotides, the CDR3 is TGCGCCAGCAGCTCCATGGCGGATGAAAAACTGTTTTTT. This chain uses TRBV5-1 with TRBJ1-4; no clear D. V was cut by 3 bases and J by 6 bases, with 9 bases left in between. Germline values: CDR1 SGHRS, CDR2 YFSETQ. The CDR3 covers 13 residues.